The entry below gives a single TCR beta chain sequence along with its context. Its antigen is undetermined. The CDR3 sequence is 15 residues long. CDR1 is MNHNS, CDR2 SASEGT, per germline. V trimming: 6 bases; J trimming: 4 bases; junction bases outside the gene matches: 6. The data were taken from a study of cytomegalovirus exposure and HLA in healthy donors. General study points: Prior analysis indicated that the majority of TCR beta V segments exhibited productivity approximately 90% or approximately 30% of the time.

Use of 60 Vbeta and 13 Jbeta primers characterized the PCR. Sequenced by immunoSEQ multiplex PCR; TCRdb stores in-frame clones only, minus some. The data contain 100,000 to 150,000 clones, 65% to 75% of them seen just once; the ten biggest clones take up 6.5% to 8%. The V and J genes are TRBV6-1 and TRBJ2-1; 10 bases are a match to TRBD2. This receptor was taken from a man in his forties or fifties in good health and CMV-seropositive. The sample consisted of PBMCs. CDR3 sequence reads: CASRAGTSEYNEQFF. CDR3 bases: TGTGCCAGCAGGGCCGGGACTAGCGAGTACAATGAGCAGTTCTTC.